Each of the 24 T cell receptor beta chains below was sequenced from the same sample in a study of blood T cells in healthy people across ages (dated by TCRdb to between 2014 and 2017). Receptor amplification or capture employed 5' RACE. The sequencer was an Illumina HiSeq 2500. A second PCR of about 7 to 12 cycles was run with a J-beta primer mix and a sample-barcoded 5' primer. TCRdb reanalyzed the raw reads on its own, using fastp at Q25 for trimming and MiXCR for clone calling, and kept in-frame beta chains. Records with the same CDR3 protein are collapsed into one entry carrying the most frequent genes and DNA. The sample data list around 690,000 distinct CDR3 sequences, and 58% of these were observed just once. 30% to 40% of the sample rests with the top ten. Sequenced: blood. The receptors shown here come from a man aged 60 to 69 in good health.

This chain uses TRBV24-1 with TRBJ2-1; D ambiguous. The CDR3 runs to 13 residues. CDR1 and CDR2 (germline): KGHDR, SFDVKD. Trimming stripped 2 bases from V and 5 bases from J, with 6 bases between. CDR3 amino acids: CATSDSANNEQFF. CDR3 nucleotides: TGTGCCACCAGTGATTCAGCCAACAATGAGCAGTTCTTC.

The rearrangement uses TRBV20-1 and TRBJ2-7, with D possibly being TRBD2 (9 bases). CDR3 length: 16 amino acids. The V end was cut by 6 bases, the J end by 2 bases, with 23 bases between. In germline, CDR1 is DFQATT, CDR2 SNEGSKA (reference sequence). The CDR3 DNA sequence: TGCAGTGCCGGACAGGGACTAGCCCACACCACCTACGAGCAGTACTTC. Its translation is CSAGQGLAHTTYEQYF.

The rearrangement joins TRBV7-9 to TRBJ1-2; TRBD1 aligns across 8 bases. Germline-derived CDR1 and CDR2 are SEHNR and FQNEAQ (reference sequence). Trimming took 1 base from V and 7 from J; bases not matched to a gene: 2. The CDR3 covers 13 residues. CDR3 nucleotides: TGTGCCAGCAGCTTAGTGGGGACAGGTGGCTACACCTTC. This gives the protein CASSLVGTGGYTF.

The genes are TRBV20-1 and TRBJ2-3; 8 nucleotides line up with TRBD2. Germline CDR1 reads DFQATT; CDR2 reads SNEGSKA (reference sequence). This CDR3 has 14 amino acids. J lost 5 bases, V lost 3 bases, and 7 bases had no gene match. CDR3 protein: CSASGASGLDTQYF. The CDR3 DNA is TGCAGTGCTAGCGGGGCTAGCGGGTTAGATACGCAGTATTTT.

The J gene is TRBJ1-2, the V gene TRBV5-4, with 9 bases fitting TRBD1. This CDR3 contains 14 residues. Germline CDR1 SGHNT, CDR2 YYREEE (reference sequence). The junction had 3 bases not matched to a gene; V was cut back by 0 bases and J by 6 bases. CDR3 in amino acids: CASSLVGQGNGYTF. As DNA, the CDR3 is TGTGCCAGCAGCTTGGTTGGACAGGGGAATGGCTACACCTTC.

This CDR3 is CASSASALSGYTF. DNA of the CDR3: TGTGCCAGCAGCGCCTCGGCCCTATCTGGCTACACCTTC. The V and J genes are TRBV9 and TRBJ1-2; no reliable D call. The germline CDR1 and CDR2 sequences are SGDLS and YYNGEE. V was pared by 3 bases and J by 7 bases, with 13 bases between. This CDR3 region has 13 residues.

This sequence joins TRBV7-9 and TRBJ2-1, with D possibly being TRBD1 or TRBD2 (5 bases each). This CDR3 comprises 15 residues. The ends were cut back, 3 bases at V and 4 bases at J, with 13 bases in the middle. The germline gives CDR1 SEHNR, CDR2 FQNEAQ (reference sequence). The CDR3 bases are TGTGCCAGCAGCTTGGCAGGGCCGGGGTACAATGAGCAGTTCTTC. Encoded protein: CASSLAGPGYNEQFF. Supplemented by reference TRBV7-9 and TRBJ2-1, the full variable domain reads DTGVSQNPRHKITKRGQNVTFRCDPISEHNRLYWYRQTLGQGPEFLTYFQNEAQLEKSRLLSDRFSAERPKGSFSTLEIQRTEQGDSAMYLCASSLAGPGYNEQFFGPGTRLTVL.

The sample holds a few counts of this clonotype. The chain employs TRBV12-3 or TRBV12-4 and TRBJ1-2; D unresolved. Between the trimmed V and J ends, which lost 7 bases and 5 bases, there was a span of 14 bases. CDR3 size: 13 residues. CDR3 in amino acids: CASTLSREYGYTF. DNA of the CDR3: TGTGCCAGCACCCTATCCCGAGAGTATGGCTACACCTTC.

This chain links TRBV18 with TRBJ1-2, with D tentatively TRBD1 (5 bases). Deletions cut 1 base from V and 5 bases from J, with 11 bases between. This CDR3 has 14 residues. Germline loops: CDR1 KGHSH, CDR2 LQKENI. The CDR3 region is CASSPQREGYGYTF. In nucleotides, the CDR3 is TGTGCCAGCTCACCACAGAGGGAGGGGTATGGCTACACCTTC.

The chain links TRBV5-1 to TRBJ2-3; tentative D call: TRBD2 (5 bases). CDR1 is SGHRS and CDR2 is YFSETQ in the germline V gene. This CDR3 spans 15 amino acids. V was cut by 7 bases and J by 0 bases, with 15 bases left in between. CDR3 coding DNA: TGCGCCAGCCAAAGCGGATTTTCTAGCACAGATACGCAGTATTTT. It yields the protein CASQSGFSSTDTQYF.

This clonotype was detected a few times. The genes are TRBV25-1 and TRBJ2-1; D unclear. V lost 0 bases and J lost 5, with 5 bases in between. Per germline, CDR1 MGHDK and CDR2 SYGVNS. CDR3 size: 13 residues. CDR3 DNA sequence: TGTGCCAGCAGTGAATATAGAGACAATGAGCAGTTCTTC. The encoded protein is CASSEYRDNEQFF.

Turning to this clonotype: A much more abundant neighbour one base away suggests this may be a read error. The CDR3 reads CSASGGLAEETLYF. In DNA, the CDR3 is TGCAGTGCCTCCGGGGGACTAGCGGAAGAGACCCTGTACTTC. The genes are TRBV20-1 and TRBJ2-5; 11 bases map to TRBD2. The germline V gene has CDR1 DFQATT and CDR2 SNEGSKA (reference sequence). The CDR3 has 14 amino acids.

This sequence joins TRBV18 and TRBJ1-6; the D gene is possibly TRBD1 (5 bases). Germline V lookup: CDR1 KGHSH, CDR2 LQKENI. This CDR3 has 16 amino acids. The V and J ends lost 0 bases and 7 bases respectively, with 13 bases between them. Here the CDR3 reads CASSPPPRSGNSPLHF. The DNA for the CDR3 is TGTGCCAGCTCACCACCGCCAAGGTCAGGGAATTCACCCCTCCACTTT.

The rearrangement links TRBV7-2 to TRBJ1-5; D possibly corresponds to TRBD1 (5 bases). V was pared by 3 bases and J by 0 bases, with 6 bases between. The CDR3 sequence is 14 residues long. Germline V lookup: CDR1 SGHTA, CDR2 FQGNSA. CDR3: CASSFDSSNQPQHF. The CDR3, as DNA: TGTGCCAGCAGCTTTGACAGTAGCAATCAGCCCCAGCATTTT.

This chain connects TRBV7-8 to TRBJ2-1; unclear D gene. Deletions cut 3 bases from V and 15 bases from J, with 15 bases between. The length of the CDR3 is 12 residues. The germline CDR1 and CDR2 sequences are SGHVS and FQNEAQ. In DNA, the CDR3 is TGTGCCAGCAGCTTTACCCCTTCGGAACGGTTCTTC. Its protein is CASSFTPSERFF.

The genes are TRBV20-1 and TRBJ2-1, with D possibly called TRBD1 or TRBD2 (5 bases each). The V end was cut by 6 bases, the J end by 4 bases, with 13 bases between. Looked up from germline, CDR1 is DFQATT and CDR2 is SNEGSKA (reference sequence). The CDR3 extends over 13 amino acids. The CDR3 DNA follows: TGCAGTGCGCCCGGGGCCCCATACAATGAGCAGTTCTTC. It codes for CSAPGAPYNEQFF.

This rearrangement joins TRBV20-1 to TRBJ2-7; 9 bases are shared with TRBD2. Losses at the gene ends were 6 bases for V and 2 bases for J; bases not matched to a gene: 5. CDR3 length equals 13 residues. CDR1 and CDR2 from the germline V gene are DFQATT and SNEGSKA (reference sequence). CDR3 loop: CSAQAGGPYEQYF. CDR3 DNA: TGCAGTGCCCAAGCGGGGGGCCCCTACGAGCAGTACTTC.

The V and J genes are TRBV7-9 and TRBJ1-2; D is possibly TRBD1 (6 bases). This CDR3 is 12 amino acids long. V shed 2 bases and J shed 7 bases, with 8 bases lying between them. CDR1 and CDR2 (germline): SEHNR, FQNEAQ (reference sequence). CDR3 in amino acids: CASSLWTVGYTF. The CDR3 region has the DNA TGTGCCAGCAGCTTATGGACAGTTGGCTACACCTTC. The full variable domain, its missing parts supplied by reference TRBV7-9 and TRBJ1-2, is DTGVSQNPRHKITKRGQNVTFRCDPISEHNRLYWYRQTLGQGPEFLTYFQNEAQLEKSRLLSDRFSAERPKGSFSTLEIQRTEQGDSAMYLCASSLWTVGYTFGSGTRLTVV.

This chain joins TRBV12-3 or TRBV12-4 and TRBJ2-1; D gene ambiguous. V was clipped by 5 bases and J by 6 bases, with 17 bases between them. The CDR3 is 15 amino acids. CDR3 coding DNA: TGTGCCAGCAGTCCTCACCGAACCCGTAGCAATGAGCAGTTCTTC. Its protein product is CASSPHRTRSNEQFF.

As to this clonotype: One junction end does not reproduce the germline sequence, and a read error may be involved. The chain couples TRBV6-5 to TRBJ2-5; the match to TRBD2 covers 10 bases. The germline V gene encodes CDR1 MNHEY and CDR2 SVGAGI. The length of the CDR3 is 14 residues. The CDR3: CAGREGLAWETQYF. CDR3 sequence (DNA): TGTGCCGGCAGAGAGGGACTAGCGTGGGAGACCCAGTACTTC.

This rearrangement joins TRBV24-1 to TRBJ2-3; 8 bases line up with TRBD1. The junction had 7 bases not matched to a gene; V was cut back by 3 bases and J by 0 bases. CDR1 and CDR2 (germline): KGHDR, SFDVKD. CDR3 length: 17 residues. Written as DNA, the CDR3 is TGTGCCACCAGTGATCGGACAGGGCGAGTCAGCACAGATACGCAGTATTTT. This gives the protein CATSDRTGRVSTDTQYF.

This chain's CDR3 is CASSQPGRGGSKNIQYF. The CDR3 bases are TGCGCCAGCAGCCAACCCGGGCGGGGGGGCTCCAAAAACATTCAGTACTTC. The rearrangement links TRBV4-1 to TRBJ2-4, with TRBD2 identical over 9 bases. Germline V gene data show CDR1 as MGHRA and CDR2 as YSYEKL. Trimming at V came to 2 bases and at J to 2 bases, leaving 7 bases not matched to a gene. The CDR3 has 17 amino acids.

The V gene is TRBV4-2, the J gene TRBJ2-7; possibly TRBD1 for D (5 bases). CDR3 size: 15 residues. CDR1 and CDR2 from the germline V gene are LGHNA and YNFKEQ. V lost 1 base to trimming and J lost 3 bases, with 13 bases between them. Here the CDR3 DNA reads TGTGCCAGCAGCCAAGGGCCAGGGATCCTCTACGAGCAGTACTTC. It codes for CASSQGPGILYEQYF.

This chain joins TRBV5-8 and TRBJ2-1, with 13 nucleotides matching TRBD2. The V gene's germline CDR1 is SGHTS and CDR2 YDEGEE. The junction had 6 bases not matched to a gene; V was cut back by 1 base and J by 2 bases. The CDR3 runs 18 residues. CDR3 protein: CASSLQALAGGTYNEQFF. CDR3 nucleotide sequence: TGTGCCAGCAGCTTGCAGGCACTAGCGGGGGGGACCTACAATGAGCAGTTCTTC.